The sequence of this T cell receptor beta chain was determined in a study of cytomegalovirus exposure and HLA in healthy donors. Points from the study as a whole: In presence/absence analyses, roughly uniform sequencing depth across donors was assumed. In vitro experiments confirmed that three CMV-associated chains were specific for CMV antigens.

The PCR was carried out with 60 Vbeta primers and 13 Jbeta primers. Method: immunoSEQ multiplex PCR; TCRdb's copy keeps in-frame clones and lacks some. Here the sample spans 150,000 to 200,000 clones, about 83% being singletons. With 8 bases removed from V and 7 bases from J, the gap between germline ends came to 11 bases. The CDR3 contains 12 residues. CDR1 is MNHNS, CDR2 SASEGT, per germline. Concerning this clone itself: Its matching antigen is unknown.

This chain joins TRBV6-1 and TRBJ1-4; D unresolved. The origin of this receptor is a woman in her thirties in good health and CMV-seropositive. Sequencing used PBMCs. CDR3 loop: CASRGVVEKLFF. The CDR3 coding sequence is TGTGCCAGCCGCGGGGTGGTTGAAAAACTGTTTTTT.